Following are 7 T cell receptor beta chains from one sample sequenced in a study of cytomegalovirus exposure and HLA in healthy donors. PCR primers comprised 60 Vbeta and 13 Jbeta primers. Using immunoSEQ multiplex PCR, the repertoire was profiled, and TCRdb retains in-frame clones only, with some absent. The data contain 90,000 to 150,000 clones, 63% of them seen just once; the ten biggest clones take up more than 8.5%. The sample taken for sequencing was PBMCs. These TCRs come from a man between 35 and 55 years old in good health and CMV-seropositive.

The genes are TRBV29-1 and TRBJ2-5; TRBD1 matches at 8 bases. CDR1 and CDR2 (germline): SQVTM, ANQGSEA. Trimming took 4 bases from V and 1 from J; bases not matched to a gene: 11. The CDR3 totals 16 residues. The CDR3 sequence: CSVASVQGALQETQYF. Written as DNA, the CDR3 is TGCAGCGTTGCATCTGTGCAGGGGGCCCTCCAAGAGACCCAGTACTTC.

This clone came up a few times. The chain is built from TRBV14 and TRBJ2-1; D may be TRBD1 (7 bases). The germline V gene encodes CDR1 SGHDN and CDR2 FVKESK. This CDR3 contains 16 residues. The V and J ends lost 0 bases and 2 bases respectively, with 11 bases between them. The CDR3 protein is CASSQETGEAYNEQFF. The CDR3, as DNA: TGTGCCAGCAGCCAAGAAACAGGGGAGGCCTACAATGAGCAGTTCTTC.

The V gene is TRBV9, the J gene TRBJ2-5, with a weak D call TRBD2 (7 bases). The V gene lost 0 bases and the J gene lost 1 base, with 13 bases spanning the gap. The germline V gene has CDR1 SGDLS and CDR2 YYNGEE. The CDR3 contains 16 residues. This CDR3 reads CASSVGGAGAQETQYF. For the CDR3, the DNA is TGTGCCAGCAGCGTAGGGGGGGCGGGAGCCCAAGAGACCCAGTACTTC.

In its sample, this clone was seen a few times. DNA of the CDR3: TGTGCCAGCAGCGGACTAGCGGGGGCTCTATCCGCAGTGTTCTTC. It translates to CASSGLAGALSAVFF. The rearrangement joins TRBV6-1 to TRBJ2-1; 13 nucleotides align to TRBD2. Germline values: CDR1 MNHNS, CDR2 SASEGT. Unmatched junction bases numbered 14, after V lost 6 bases and J lost 15 bases. The CDR3 is 15 amino acids.

The table lists this clone with a few counts. The chain links TRBV6-5 to TRBJ2-7; 8 bases agree with TRBD2. The V gene end was trimmed by 0 bases and the J gene end by 4 bases; junction bases not matched to a gene: 5. Germline loops: CDR1 MNHEY, CDR2 SVGAGI. The CDR3 totals 15 residues. The CDR3 protein is CASSYSGASGYEQYF. The CDR3 DNA is TGTGCCAGCAGTTACTCGGGCGCTAGCGGGTACGAGCAGTACTTC.

The gene calls are TRBV6-6 and TRBJ2-3; D is uncertain. This CDR3 has 11 amino acids. CDR1 MNHNY and CDR2 SVGAGI come from the germline V gene (reference sequence). Trimming cost V 6 bases and J 6 bases, with 7 bases left between them. The CDR3, as DNA: TGTGCCAGCAGCCCCAGGGATACGCAGTATTTT. Protein product: CASSPRDTQYF.

This clone was seen only a few times. The chain uses TRBV6-1 and TRBJ1-5, with 7 bases identical to TRBD1. Germline V gene data show CDR1 as MNHNS and CDR2 as SASEGT. The V segment lost 4 bases and the J segment 9 bases; nucleotides outside the gene matches: 6. This CDR3 region has 13 residues. CDR3 DNA: TGTGCCAGCAGTGGCTATAACAGGGGGCCCCAGCATTTT. It translates to CASSGYNRGPQHF.